These 8 T cell receptor beta chains came from one sample sequenced in a study of T cell responses to AZD1222 COVID-19 vaccine. Libraries were prepared by immunoSEQ multiplex PCR; TCRdb keeps only in-frame clonotypes and omits some of them. The profile shows 100,000 to 150,000 clones, approximately 89% of them singletons. The specimen was peripheral blood, collected 28 days after the second AZD1222 dose. The origin of the receptors is an adult who received the AZD1222 COVID-19 vaccine.

This chain's CDR3 is CATLDREREKLFF. CDR3 coding DNA: TGTGCCACCTTGGACAGAGAACGTGAAAAACTGTTTTTT. The chain joins TRBV28 to TRBJ1-4; D might be TRBD1 (6 bases). The germline gives CDR1 MDHEN, CDR2 SYDVKM. V gave up 10 bases and J gave up 7 bases, with 16 bases separating them. The CDR3 runs 13 residues.

V and J are TRBV12-3 or TRBV12-4 and TRBJ2-5, with a weak D call TRBD2 (6 bases). The CDR3 has 11 residues. V was pared by 1 base and J by 13 bases, with 10 bases between. The CDR3 spells CASSLGLELYF. The CDR3 region has the DNA TGTGCCAGCAGTTTAGGACTAGAGCTGTACTTC.

The J gene is TRBJ1-2, the V gene TRBV10-3, with 7 bases aligning to TRBD1. This CDR3 is built from 13 residues. The ends lost 10 bases at V and 6 bases at J; junction bases unmatched: 11. Germline V gene data show CDR1 as ENHRY and CDR2 as SYGVKD. CDR3 bases: TGTGCCACCCGGGACAGCGACAAGGATGGCTACACCTTC. Protein product: CATRDSDKDGYTF.

Turning to this clone: Other DNA sequences in the same sample also yield this CDR3. This chain joins TRBV27 and TRBJ2-5; D ambiguous. The CDR3 extends over 11 amino acids. In germline, CDR1 is MNHEY, CDR2 SMNVEV (reference sequence). Trimming shortened V by 2 bases and J by 5 bases, and 3 bases separated the two germline ends. The CDR3 coding sequence is TGTGCCAGCAGTTTAGGGGAGACCCAGTACTTC. Protein: CASSLGETQYF.

The chain recombines TRBV5-1 with TRBJ2-3, with TRBD1 identical over 9 bases. V gave up 3 bases and J gave up 5 bases; unmatched junction bases: 7. The CDR3 contains 15 residues. CDR1 is SGHRS, CDR2 YFSETQ, per germline. The CDR3 spells CASSSRGQGLDTQYF. CDR3 nucleotides: TGCGCCAGCAGCTCAAGGGGACAGGGACTAGATACGCAGTATTTT.

The chain couples TRBV2 to TRBJ1-2; 9 bases agree with TRBD1. In germline, CDR1 is SNHLY, CDR2 FYNNEI. Germline trimming cut 7 bases from V and 7 bases from J; bases unmatched to any gene: 10. The CDR3 sequence is 14 residues long. As DNA, the CDR3 is TGTGCCAGCACCCTGGACAGGGGAAAGGGTGGCTACACCTTC. As protein: CASTLDRGKGGYTF. The variable domain in full, with the rest retrieved from reference TRBV2 and TRBJ1-2, is EPEVTQTPSHQVTQMGQEVILRCVPISNHLYFYWYRQILGQKVEFLVSFYNNEISEKSEIFDDQFSVERPDGSNFTLKIRSTKLEDSAMYFCASTLDRGKGGYTFGSGTRLTVV.

The V call is TRBV7-9, the J call TRBJ1-2, with D uncertain. The CDR3 is made up of 15 amino acids. Trimming took 2 bases from V and 4 from J, leaving 14 bases between them. Germline values: CDR1 SEHNR, CDR2 FQNEAQ (reference sequence). As DNA, the CDR3 is TGTGCCAGCAGCTTATCGGGAACCTCGGGCTATGGCTACACCTTC. Its protein is CASSLSGTSGYGYTF.

The chain couples TRBV5-4 to TRBJ1-1, with D unresolved. The germline V gene encodes CDR1 SGHNT and CDR2 YYREEE (reference sequence). V was clipped by 4 bases and J by 5 bases, with 15 bases between them. CDR3 length: 14 residues. CDR3 region: CASSPRWDRTEAFF. CDR3 sequence (DNA): TGTGCCAGCAGCCCCCGATGGGATAGGACTGAAGCTTTCTTT.